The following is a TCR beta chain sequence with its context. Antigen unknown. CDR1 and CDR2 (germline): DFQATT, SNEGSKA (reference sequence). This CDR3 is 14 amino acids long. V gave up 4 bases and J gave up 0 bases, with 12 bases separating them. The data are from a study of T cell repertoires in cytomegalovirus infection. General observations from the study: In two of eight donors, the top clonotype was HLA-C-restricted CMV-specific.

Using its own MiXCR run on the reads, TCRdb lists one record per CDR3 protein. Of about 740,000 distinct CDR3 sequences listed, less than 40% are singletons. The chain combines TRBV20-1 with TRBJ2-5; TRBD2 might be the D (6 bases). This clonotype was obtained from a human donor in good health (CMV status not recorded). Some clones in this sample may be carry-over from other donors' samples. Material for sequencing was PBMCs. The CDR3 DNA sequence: TGCAGTGCTATACCATCTAGCGACCAAGAGACCCAGTACTTC. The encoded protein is CSAIPSSDQETQYF.